The present entry profiles one T cell receptor (beta chain) with its context. This entry belongs to a study of blood T cell repertoires in COVID-19. Study at large: T cells, B-cell-depleted T cells, or PBMCs supplied cDNA or gDNA.

Clones were sequenced by immunoSEQ multiplex PCR, and TCRdb holds only the in-frame ones, with some missing. The profile covers some 150,000 clones, with about 89% appearing a single time and 2.5% to 3% taken by the ten largest. The germline CDR1 and CDR2 sequences are SNHLY and FYNNEI. The CDR3 loop spans 14 amino acids. V dropped 6 bases and J dropped 2 bases, with 12 bases sitting between them. The TCR was taken from a man aged 60 to 69 with active or convalescent COVID-19. This sequence joins TRBV2 and TRBJ2-3, with unresolved D. Sequenced sample: peripheral blood. The CDR3 DNA reads TGTGCCAGCAGGTATAGCAGAGACACAGATACGCAGTATTTT. It is translated as CASRYSRDTDTQYF. The entire variable domain, with the rest obtained from reference TRBV2 and TRBJ2-3, is as follows: EPEVTQTPSHQVTQMGQEVILRCVPISNHLYFYWYRQILGQKVEFLVSFYNNEISEKSEIFDDQFSVERPDGSNFTLKIRSTKLEDSAMYFCASRYSRDTDTQYFGPGTRLTVL.